This T cell receptor (beta chain) derives from a study of blood T cell repertoires in COVID-19. Across the study: Sites in the United States, Italy and Spain provided acute and convalescent COVID-19 samples. T cells, B-cell-depleted T cells, or PBMCs supplied cDNA or gDNA.

In the original analysis: Researchers report that nucleated cell counts were estimated from reference gene primer amplification. Here immunoSEQ multiplex PCR was the method, and the copy in TCRdb shows in-frame clones only, minus some. The V and J calls and the clone size are those of that table, but D and trimming were determined from the DNA. This sample has around 13,000 clones; roughly 80% occur once, and the top ten carry roughly 25%. CDR1 and CDR2 (germline): LGHNA, YNFKEQ. V lost 0 bases to trimming and J lost 9 bases, with 9 bases between them. The CDR3 is made up of 13 amino acids. The V gene is TRBV4-2, the J gene TRBJ1-5; D unresolved. The specimen sequenced was peripheral blood. This TCR was recovered from a man in his forties with active or convalescent COVID-19. CDR3 coding DNA: TGTGCCAGCAGCCAAGAACCTGGGAGGCCCCAGCATTTT. Amino acids: CASSQEPGRPQHF.